This TCR beta chain derives from a study of OX40 agonist ivuxolimab in advanced cancers. With respect to the entire study: Ivuxolimab was a fully human IgG2 agonistic monoclonal antibody targeting the costimulatory receptor OX40 (CD134). Intravenous ivuxolimab was administered to patients every 2 weeks at six dose levels: 0.01, 0.1, 0.3, 1.5, 3 and 10 mg/kg. Of the 50 to 55 dose-escalation patients, hepatocellular carcinoma was present in about 20, melanoma in around 15, renal cell carcinoma in 9 and head and neck cancer in 9. The dose-escalation cohort was around 83% male with a mean age of around 62 years, ranging from roughly 20 to 80. Prior anti-PD-1, anti-PD-L1 or anti-CTLA-4 therapy was permitted, and 30% to 50% of dose-escalation patients had received checkpoint inhibitors. Partial responses occurred in three dose-escalation patients, of whom one had hepatocellular carcinoma and two had cutaneous melanoma. The point of sequencing TCRbeta in the periphery was to test whether ivuxolimab changed TCR sequence diversity and drove clonal T-cell expansion. The paper covers the monotherapy dose-escalation part of the phase I ivuxolimab trial, which included N of about 56 patients.

Patients with a history of autoimmune disease or receiving systemic immunosuppression were excluded from the trial. In every dose cohort, peripheral blood was drawn for TCR sequencing at baseline, cycle 4 day 1, and cycle 7 day 1. The samples were drawn from a first-in-human, open-label, multicenter phase I dose-escalation trial of ivuxolimab. Adults with locally advanced or metastatic melanoma, renal cell carcinoma, hepatocellular carcinoma or head and neck squamous cell carcinoma were enrolled in the trial. Before TCR sequencing, CD4+ and CD8+ T cells were separately sorted from peripheral blood. Genomic DNA was extracted from sorted cells for sequencing of the TCRbeta CDR3 region. TCRbeta CDR3 regions were sequenced using the immunoSEQ Assay. TCRdb carries this immuneACCESS record with in-frame sequences only. Its versions omit some clonotypes, under half of them owing to an unresolved V gene in the studies checked, with the rest unexplained. Recorded for this sample are approximately 35,000 clones; about four fifths of them occurred a single time. The ten biggest clones cover roughly 25% of the sample.

V loses 5 bases of germline sequence and J loses 5 bases, and the interval between the two ends is 15 bases. From the cysteine through the phenylalanine, the CDR3 covers 14 amino acids. The sequence is cut down to CDR3 DNA, 42 bases in frame from base 1. CDR1 and CDR2, per the germline V gene, are MNHNS and SASEGT. As regards this clone: Its specific antigen is unknown. It has no much larger one-base neighbor in the sample; base qualities were not kept.

Study-wide conclusions, independent of this receptor: Partial responders in the 0.1-3.0 mg/kg groups had among the lowest normalized peripheral clonal expansion, especially among CD8+ T cells. Antigen specificity was not determined for the clonally expanded peripheral T cells. On average, CD8+ T cells showed more expanded clones than CD4+ T cells after ivuxolimab. Low levels of normalized T-cell clonal expansion were also seen in some patients who did not respond. At doses of 0.1 to 3.0 mg/kg, clonal expansion of both CD4+ and CD8+ T cells in blood was seen between baseline and week 6.

This TCR derives from an adult with an advanced solid tumor such as melanoma, head and neck, liver or kidney cancer. The input for sequencing was CD4+ or CD8+ T cells sorted from blood, taken in a trial of the OX40 agonist ivuxolimab. The chain uses TRBV6-1 and TRBJ1-2; the D gene is perhaps TRBD1, from 6 matching bases. For the CDR3, the sequence is CASSLKGGLYGYTF. At the DNA level, the sequence is TGTGCCAGCAGTTTAAAAGGGGGGCTGTATGGCTACACCTTC.